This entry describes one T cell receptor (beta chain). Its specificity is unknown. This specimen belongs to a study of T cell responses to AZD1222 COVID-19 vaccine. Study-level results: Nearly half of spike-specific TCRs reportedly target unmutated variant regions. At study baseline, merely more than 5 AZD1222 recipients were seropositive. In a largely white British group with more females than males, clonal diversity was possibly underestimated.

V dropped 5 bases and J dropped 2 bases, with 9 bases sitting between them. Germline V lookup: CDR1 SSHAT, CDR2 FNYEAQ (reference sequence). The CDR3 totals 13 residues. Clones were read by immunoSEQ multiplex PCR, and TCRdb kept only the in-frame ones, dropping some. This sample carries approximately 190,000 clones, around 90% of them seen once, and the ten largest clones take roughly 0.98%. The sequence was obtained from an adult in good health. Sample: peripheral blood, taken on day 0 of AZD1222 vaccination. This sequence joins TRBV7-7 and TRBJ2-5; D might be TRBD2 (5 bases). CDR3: CASSPTRQETQYF. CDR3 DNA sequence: TGTGCCAGCAGCCCCACTAGACAAGAGACCCAGTACTTC.